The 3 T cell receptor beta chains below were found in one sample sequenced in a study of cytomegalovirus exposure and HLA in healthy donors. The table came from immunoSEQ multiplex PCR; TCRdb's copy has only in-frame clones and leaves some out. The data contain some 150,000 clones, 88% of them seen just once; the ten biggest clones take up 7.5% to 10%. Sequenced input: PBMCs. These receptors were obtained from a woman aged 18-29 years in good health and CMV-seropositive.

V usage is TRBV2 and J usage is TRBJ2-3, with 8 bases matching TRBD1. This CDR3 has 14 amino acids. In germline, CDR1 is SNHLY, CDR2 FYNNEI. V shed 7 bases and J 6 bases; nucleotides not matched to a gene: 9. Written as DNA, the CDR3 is TGTGCCAGCAAGCAGGGGGCCCCAGGCGATACGCAGTATTTT. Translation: CASKQGAPGDTQYF.

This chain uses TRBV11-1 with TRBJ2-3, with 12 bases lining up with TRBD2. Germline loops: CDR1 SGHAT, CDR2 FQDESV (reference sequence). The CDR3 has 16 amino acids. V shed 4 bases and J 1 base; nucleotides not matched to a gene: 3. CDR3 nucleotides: TGTGCCAGCAGCTCGGGACTAGCGGGCGGCACAGATACGCAGTATTTT. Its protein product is CASSSGLAGGTDTQYF.

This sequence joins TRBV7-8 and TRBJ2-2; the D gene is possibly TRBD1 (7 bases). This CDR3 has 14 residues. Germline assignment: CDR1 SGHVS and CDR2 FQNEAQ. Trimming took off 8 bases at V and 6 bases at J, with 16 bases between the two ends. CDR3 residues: CASAPGGRAGELFF. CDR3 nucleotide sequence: TGTGCCAGCGCCCCAGGGGGGCGCGCCGGGGAGCTGTTTTTT.